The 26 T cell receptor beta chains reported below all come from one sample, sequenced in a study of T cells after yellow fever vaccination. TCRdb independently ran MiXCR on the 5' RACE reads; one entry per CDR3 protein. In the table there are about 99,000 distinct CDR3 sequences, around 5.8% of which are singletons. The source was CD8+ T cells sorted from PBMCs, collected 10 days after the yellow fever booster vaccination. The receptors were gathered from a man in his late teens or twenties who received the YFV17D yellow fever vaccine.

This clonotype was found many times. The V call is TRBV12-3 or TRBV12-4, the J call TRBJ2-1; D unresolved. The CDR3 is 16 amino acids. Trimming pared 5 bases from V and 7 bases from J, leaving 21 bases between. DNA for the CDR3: TGTGCCAGCAGTACCCCCAGACTGGGATTGTTTAATGAGCAGTTCTTC. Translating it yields CASSTPRLGLFNEQFF.

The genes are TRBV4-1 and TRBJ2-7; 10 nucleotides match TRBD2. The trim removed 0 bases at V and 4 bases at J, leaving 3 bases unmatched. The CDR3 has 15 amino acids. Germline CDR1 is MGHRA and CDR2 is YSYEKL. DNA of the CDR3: TGCGCCAGCAGCCAAGAACTAGCGGGGCCGTACGAGCAGTACGTC. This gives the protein CASSQELAGPYEQYV.

CDR3 nucleotide sequence: TGTGCCAGCAGTTTCAGGACAGGGGGCGGTACGCAGTATTTT. Amino acid sequence: CASSFRTGGGTQYF. The rearrangement uses TRBV27 and TRBJ2-3; 11 bases agree with TRBD1. Germline V gene lookup returns CDR1 MNHEY and CDR2 SMNVEV (reference sequence). The CDR3 has 14 amino acids. Trimming removed 3 bases from V and 8 bases from J; junction bases left unmatched: 4.

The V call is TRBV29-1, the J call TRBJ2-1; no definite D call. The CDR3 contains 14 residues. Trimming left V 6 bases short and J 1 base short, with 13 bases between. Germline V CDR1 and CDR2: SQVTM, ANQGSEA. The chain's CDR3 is CSVAPVGSYNEQFF. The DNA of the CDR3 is TGCAGCGTCGCCCCTGTCGGGTCCTACAATGAGCAGTTCTTC.

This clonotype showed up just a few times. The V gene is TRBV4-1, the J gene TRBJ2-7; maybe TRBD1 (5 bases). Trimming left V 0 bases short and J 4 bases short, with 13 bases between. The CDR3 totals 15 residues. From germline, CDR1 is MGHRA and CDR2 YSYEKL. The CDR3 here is CASSQEGSREYEQYV. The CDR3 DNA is TGCGCCAGCAGCCAAGAGGGAAGCAGGGAATACGAGCAGTACGTC.

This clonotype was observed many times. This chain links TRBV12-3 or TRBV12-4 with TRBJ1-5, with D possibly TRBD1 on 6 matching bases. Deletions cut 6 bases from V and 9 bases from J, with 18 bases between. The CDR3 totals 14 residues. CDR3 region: CASSLGGGMMPQHF. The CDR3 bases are TGTGCCAGCAGCCTGGGGGGCGGGATGATGCCCCAGCATTTT.

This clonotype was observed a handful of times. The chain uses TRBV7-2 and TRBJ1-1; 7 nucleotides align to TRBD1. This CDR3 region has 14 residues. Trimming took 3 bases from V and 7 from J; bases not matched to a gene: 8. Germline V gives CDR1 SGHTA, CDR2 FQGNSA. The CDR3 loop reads CASSFRGGAGEAFF. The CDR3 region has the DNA TGTGCCAGCAGCTTCCGAGGGGGCGCGGGTGAAGCTTTCTTT.

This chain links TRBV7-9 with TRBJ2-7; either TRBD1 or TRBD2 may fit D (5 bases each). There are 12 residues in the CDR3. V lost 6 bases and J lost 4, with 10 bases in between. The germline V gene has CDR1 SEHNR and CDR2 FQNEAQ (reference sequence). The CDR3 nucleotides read TGTGCCAGCAGAGGGGAGTTTTACGAGCAGTACGTC. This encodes CASRGEFYEQYV.

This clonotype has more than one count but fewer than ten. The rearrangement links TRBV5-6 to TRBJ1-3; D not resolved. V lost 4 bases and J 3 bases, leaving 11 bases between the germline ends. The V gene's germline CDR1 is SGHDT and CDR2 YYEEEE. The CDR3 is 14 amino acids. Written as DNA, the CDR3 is TGTGCCAGCAGCCCCGGGAGCATTGGAAACACCATATATTTT. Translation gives CASSPGSIGNTIYF. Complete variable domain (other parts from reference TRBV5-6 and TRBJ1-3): DAGVTQSPTHLIKTRGQQVTLRCSPKSGHDTVSWYQQALGQGPQFIFQYYEEEERQRGNFPDRFSGHQFPNYSSELNVNALLLGDSALYLCASSPGSIGNTIYFGEGSWLTVV.

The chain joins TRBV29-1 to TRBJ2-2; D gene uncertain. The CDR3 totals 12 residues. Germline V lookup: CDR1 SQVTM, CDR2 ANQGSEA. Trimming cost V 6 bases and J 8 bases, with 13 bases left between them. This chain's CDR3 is CSVRRRTGELFF. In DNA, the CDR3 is TGCAGCGTGAGACGGCGTACGGGGGAGCTGTTTTTT.

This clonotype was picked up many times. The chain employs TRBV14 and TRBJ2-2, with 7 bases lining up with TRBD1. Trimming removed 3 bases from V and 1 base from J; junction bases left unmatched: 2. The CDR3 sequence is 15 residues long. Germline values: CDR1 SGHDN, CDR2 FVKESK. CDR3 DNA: TGTGCCAGCAGCCACGGGACAGTGAACACCGGGGAGCTGTTTTTT. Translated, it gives CASSHGTVNTGELFF.

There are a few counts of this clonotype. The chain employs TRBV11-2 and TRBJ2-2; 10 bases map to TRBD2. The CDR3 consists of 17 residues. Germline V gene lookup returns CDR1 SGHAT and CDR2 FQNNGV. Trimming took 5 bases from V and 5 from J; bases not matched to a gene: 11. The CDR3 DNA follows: TGTGCCAGCAGCCGGAGCGGGGGGGGCCCGGGGACCGGGGAGCTGTTTTTT. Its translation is CASSRSGGGPGTGELFF. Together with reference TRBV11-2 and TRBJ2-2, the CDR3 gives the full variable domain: EAGVAQSPRYKIIEKRQSVAFWCNPISGHATLYWYQQILGQGPKLLIQFQNNGVVDDSQLPKDRFSAERLKGVDSTLKIQPAKLEDSAVYLCASSRSGGGPGTGELFFGEGSRLTVL.

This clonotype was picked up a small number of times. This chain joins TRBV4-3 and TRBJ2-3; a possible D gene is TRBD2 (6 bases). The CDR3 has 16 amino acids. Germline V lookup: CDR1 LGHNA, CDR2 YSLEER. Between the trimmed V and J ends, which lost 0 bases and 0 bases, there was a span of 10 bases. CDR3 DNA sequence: TGCGCCAGCAGCCAAGATCTAGGGACTAGCACAGATACGCAGTATTTT. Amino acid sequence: CASSQDLGTSTDTQYF.

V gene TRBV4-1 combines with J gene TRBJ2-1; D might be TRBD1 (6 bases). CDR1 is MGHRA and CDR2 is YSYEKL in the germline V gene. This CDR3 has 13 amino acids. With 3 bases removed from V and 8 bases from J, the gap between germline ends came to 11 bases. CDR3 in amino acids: CASSQTTGYEQFF. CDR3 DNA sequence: TGCGCCAGCAGCCAGACCACAGGGTATGAGCAGTTCTTC.

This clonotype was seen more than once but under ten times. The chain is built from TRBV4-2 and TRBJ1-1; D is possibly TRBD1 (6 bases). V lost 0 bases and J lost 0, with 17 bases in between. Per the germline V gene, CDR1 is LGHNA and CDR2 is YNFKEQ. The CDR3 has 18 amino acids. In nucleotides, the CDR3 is TGTGCCAGCAGCCAAGATAATGCCATTACAGGGTTGAACACTGAAGCTTTCTTT. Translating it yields CASSQDNAITGLNTEAFF.

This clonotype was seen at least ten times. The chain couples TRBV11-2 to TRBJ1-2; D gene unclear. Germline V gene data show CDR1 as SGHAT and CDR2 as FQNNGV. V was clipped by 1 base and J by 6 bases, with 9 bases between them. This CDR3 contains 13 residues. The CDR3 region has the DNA TGTGCCAGCAGCTTAGGGACCGGGGATGGCTACACCTTC. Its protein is CASSLGTGDGYTF.

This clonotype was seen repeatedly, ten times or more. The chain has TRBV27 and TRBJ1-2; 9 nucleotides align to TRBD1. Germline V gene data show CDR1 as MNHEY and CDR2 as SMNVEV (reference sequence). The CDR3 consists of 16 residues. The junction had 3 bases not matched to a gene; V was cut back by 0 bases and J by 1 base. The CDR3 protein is CASSLSWTGVNYGYTF. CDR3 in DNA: TGTGCCAGCAGTTTATCCTGGACAGGGGTTAACTATGGCTACACCTTC.

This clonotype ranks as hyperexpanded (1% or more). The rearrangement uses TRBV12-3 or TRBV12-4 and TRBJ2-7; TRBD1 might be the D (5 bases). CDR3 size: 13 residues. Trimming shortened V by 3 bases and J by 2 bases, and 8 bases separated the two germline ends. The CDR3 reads CASSFWTPYEQYF. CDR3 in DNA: TGTGCCAGCAGTTTTTGGACACCCTACGAGCAGTACTTC.

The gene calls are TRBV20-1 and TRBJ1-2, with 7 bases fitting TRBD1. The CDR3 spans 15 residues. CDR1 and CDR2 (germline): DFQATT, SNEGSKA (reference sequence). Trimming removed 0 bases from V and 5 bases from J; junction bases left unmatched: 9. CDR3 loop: CSARDWVGGLYGYTF. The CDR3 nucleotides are TGCAGTGCTAGAGATTGGGTAGGGGGCCTGTATGGCTACACCTTC.

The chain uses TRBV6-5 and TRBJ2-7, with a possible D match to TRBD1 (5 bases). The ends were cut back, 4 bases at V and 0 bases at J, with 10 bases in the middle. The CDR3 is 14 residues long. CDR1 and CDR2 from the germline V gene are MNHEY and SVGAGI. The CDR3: CASSLSRASYEQYV. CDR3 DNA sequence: TGTGCCAGCAGTTTAAGCAGGGCCTCCTACGAGCAGTACGTC.

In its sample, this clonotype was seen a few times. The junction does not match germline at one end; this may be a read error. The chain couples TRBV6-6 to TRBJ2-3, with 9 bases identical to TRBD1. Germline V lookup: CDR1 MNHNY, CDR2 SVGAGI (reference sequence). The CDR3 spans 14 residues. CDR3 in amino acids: CASSHNMGTGISHF. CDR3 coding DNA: TGTGCCAGCAGTCACAATATGGGGACAGGGATAAGCCATTTT.

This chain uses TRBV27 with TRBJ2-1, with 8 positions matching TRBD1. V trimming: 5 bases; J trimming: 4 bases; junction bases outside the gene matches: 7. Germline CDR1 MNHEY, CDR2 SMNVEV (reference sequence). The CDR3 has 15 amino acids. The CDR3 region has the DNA TGTGCCAGCAGTCCCCCGGGACAGGCATACAATGAGCAGTTCTTC. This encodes CASSPPGQAYNEQFF.

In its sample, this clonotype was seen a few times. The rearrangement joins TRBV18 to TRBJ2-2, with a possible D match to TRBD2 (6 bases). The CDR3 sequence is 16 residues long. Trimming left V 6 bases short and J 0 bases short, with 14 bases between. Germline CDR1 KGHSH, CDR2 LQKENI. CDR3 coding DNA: TGTGCCAGCTCCTCATCAAGCGGGCCGAACACCGGGGAGCTGTTTTTT. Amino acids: CASSSSSGPNTGELFF.

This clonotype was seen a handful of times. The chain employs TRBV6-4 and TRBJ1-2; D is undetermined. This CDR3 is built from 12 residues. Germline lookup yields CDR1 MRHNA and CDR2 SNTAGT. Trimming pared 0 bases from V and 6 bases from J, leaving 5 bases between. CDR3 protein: CASSDSGNGYTF. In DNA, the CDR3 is TGTGCCAGCAGTGACTCGGGGAATGGCTACACCTTC.

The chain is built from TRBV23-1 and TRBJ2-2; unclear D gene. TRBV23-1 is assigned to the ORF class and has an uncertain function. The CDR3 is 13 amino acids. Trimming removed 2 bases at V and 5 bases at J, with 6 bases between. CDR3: CASSQRRTGELFF. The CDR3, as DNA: TGCGCCAGCAGTCAACGCCGAACCGGGGAGCTGTTTTTT.

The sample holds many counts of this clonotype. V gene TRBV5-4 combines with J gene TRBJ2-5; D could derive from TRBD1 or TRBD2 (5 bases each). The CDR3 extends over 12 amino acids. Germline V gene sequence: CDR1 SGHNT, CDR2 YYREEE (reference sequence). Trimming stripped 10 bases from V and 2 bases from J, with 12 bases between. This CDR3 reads CAFGTEQETQYF. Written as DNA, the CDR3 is TGTGCCTTCGGGACGGAGCAAGAGACCCAGTACTTC.